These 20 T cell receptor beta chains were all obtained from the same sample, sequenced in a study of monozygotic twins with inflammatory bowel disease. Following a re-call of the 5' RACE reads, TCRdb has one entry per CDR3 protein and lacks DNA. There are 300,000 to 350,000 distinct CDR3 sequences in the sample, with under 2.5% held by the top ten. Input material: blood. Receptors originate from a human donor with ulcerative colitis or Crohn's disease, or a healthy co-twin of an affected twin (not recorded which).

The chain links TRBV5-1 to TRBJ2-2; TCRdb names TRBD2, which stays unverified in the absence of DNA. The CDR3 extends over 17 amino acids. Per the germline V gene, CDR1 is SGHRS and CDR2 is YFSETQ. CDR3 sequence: CASSLLGRSAFTGELFF.

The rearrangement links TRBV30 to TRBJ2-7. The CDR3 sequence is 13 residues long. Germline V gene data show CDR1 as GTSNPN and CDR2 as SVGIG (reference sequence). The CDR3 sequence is CAWSVQLSYEQYF.

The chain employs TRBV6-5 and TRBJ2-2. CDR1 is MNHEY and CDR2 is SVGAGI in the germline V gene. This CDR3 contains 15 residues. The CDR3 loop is CASSYQTENTGELFF.

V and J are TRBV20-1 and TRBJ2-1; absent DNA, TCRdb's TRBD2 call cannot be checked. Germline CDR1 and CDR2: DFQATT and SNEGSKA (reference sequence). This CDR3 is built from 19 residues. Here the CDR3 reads CSARLDINSGPGTYNEQFF.

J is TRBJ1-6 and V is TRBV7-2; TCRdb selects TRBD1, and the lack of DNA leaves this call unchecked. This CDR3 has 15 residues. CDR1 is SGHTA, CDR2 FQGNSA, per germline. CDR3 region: CASSFGTGLYSPLHF.

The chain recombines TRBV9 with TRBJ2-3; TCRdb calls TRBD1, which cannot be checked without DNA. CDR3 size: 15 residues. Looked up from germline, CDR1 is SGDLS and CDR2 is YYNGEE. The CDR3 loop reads CASSVEGNPRYTQYF.

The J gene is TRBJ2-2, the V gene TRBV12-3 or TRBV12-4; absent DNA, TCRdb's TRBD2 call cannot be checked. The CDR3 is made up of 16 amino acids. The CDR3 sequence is CASSRGTSGGAGELFF.

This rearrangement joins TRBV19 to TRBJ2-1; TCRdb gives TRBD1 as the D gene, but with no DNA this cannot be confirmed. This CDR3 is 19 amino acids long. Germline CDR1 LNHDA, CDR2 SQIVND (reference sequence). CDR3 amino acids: CASSIYSPWAGGDYNEQFF.

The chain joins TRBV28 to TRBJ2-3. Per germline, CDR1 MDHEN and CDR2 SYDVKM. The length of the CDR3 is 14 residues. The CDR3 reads CASSLRFSTDTQYF.

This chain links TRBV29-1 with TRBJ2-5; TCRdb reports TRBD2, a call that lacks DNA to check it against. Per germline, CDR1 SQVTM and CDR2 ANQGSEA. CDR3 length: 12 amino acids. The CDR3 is CSVAASFETQYF.

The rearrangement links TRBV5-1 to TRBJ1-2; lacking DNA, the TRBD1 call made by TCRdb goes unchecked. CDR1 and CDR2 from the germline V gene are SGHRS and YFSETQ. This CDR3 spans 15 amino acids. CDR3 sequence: CASSRDRGEGHGYTF.

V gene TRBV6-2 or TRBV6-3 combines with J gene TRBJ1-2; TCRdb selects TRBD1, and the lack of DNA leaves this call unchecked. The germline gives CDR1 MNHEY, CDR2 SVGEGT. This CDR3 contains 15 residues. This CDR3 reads CASSYSGQGPYGYTF.

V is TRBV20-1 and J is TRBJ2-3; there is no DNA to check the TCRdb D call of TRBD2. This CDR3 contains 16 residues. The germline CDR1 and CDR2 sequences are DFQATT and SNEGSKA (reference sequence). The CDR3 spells CSASFGTSGGTDTQYF.

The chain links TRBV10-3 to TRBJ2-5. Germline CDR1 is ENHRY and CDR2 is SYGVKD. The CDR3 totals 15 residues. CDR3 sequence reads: CAIRGRTSKKETQYF.

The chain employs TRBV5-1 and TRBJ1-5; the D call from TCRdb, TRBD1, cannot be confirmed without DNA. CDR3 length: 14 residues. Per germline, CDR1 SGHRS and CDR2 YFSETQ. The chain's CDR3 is CASSPGTPDQPQHF.

CDR3 in amino acids: CSAPIAGEGGEQYF. The V and J genes are TRBV20-1 and TRBJ2-7; TCRdb names TRBD2, which stays unverified in the absence of DNA. CDR3 length equals 14 residues. CDR1 and CDR2 (germline): DFQATT, SNEGSKA (reference sequence).

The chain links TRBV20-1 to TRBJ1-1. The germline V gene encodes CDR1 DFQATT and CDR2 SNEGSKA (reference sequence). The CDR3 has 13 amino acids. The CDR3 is CSAREMRNTEAFF.

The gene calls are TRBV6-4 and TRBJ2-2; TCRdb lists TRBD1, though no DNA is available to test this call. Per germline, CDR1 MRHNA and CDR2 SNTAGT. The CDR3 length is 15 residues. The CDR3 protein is CASSEQQGATGELFF.

The chain's CDR3 is CASSYDRGKTEAFF. The genes are TRBV6-5 and TRBJ1-1; without DNA, the TCRdb call of TRBD1 cannot be checked. Germline CDR1 reads MNHEY; CDR2 reads SVGAGI. The CDR3 length is 14 residues.

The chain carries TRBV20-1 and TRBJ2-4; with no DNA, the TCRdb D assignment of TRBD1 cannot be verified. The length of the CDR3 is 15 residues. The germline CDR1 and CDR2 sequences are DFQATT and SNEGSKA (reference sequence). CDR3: CSAETGGAVGNIQYF.